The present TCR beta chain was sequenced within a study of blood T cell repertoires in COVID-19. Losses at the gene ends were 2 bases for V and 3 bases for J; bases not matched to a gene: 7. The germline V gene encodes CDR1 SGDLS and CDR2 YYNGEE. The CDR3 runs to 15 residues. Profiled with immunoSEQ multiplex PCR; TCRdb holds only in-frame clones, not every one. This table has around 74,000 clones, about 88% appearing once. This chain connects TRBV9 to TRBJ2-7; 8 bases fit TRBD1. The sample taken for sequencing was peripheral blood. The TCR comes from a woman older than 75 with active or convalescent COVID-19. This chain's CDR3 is CASSVGQGALYEQYF. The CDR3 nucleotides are TGTGCCAGCAGCGTCGGACAGGGCGCCCTCTACGAGCAGTACTTC.